The clone carrying this T cell receptor beta chain was observed a single time. These data belong to a study of blood T cell repertoires in COVID-19. V lost 7 bases, J lost 6 bases, and 13 bases stayed unmatched. CDR1 is SEHNR, CDR2 FQNEAQ, per germline (reference sequence). The CDR3 contains 15 residues. The table came from immunoSEQ multiplex PCR; TCRdb's copy has only in-frame clones and leaves some out. Found here are more than 250,000 clones, 75% to 90% of them singletons; the top ten hold 6% to 8%. The sequence was collected from a woman between 50 and 59 years old with COVID-19, enrolled during active disease. The sequencing input was peripheral blood. V usage is TRBV7-9 and J usage is TRBJ1-2, with TRBD1 matching over 8 bases. In DNA form, the CDR3 reads TGTGCCAGCACTTCTGCCCCAGGGGGCTTACATGGCTACACCTTC. This sequence encodes CASTSAPGGLHGYTF.